This entry lists 7 T cell receptor beta chains sequenced from one sample in a study of identical twins. Using its own MiXCR run on the 5' RACE reads, TCRdb lists one record per CDR3 protein. The sample consists of a few hundred thousand distinct CDR3 sequences, 9.6% of them appearing once. This sample was also put to use in a study of yellow fever vaccine responses in identical twins.

The sequencing sample was made of PBMCs. These receptors came from a woman younger than 35 in good health.

This clonotype was detected ten times or more. The V call is TRBV5-1, the J call TRBJ2-1, with a possible D match to TRBD2 (5 bases). V shed 5 bases and J shed 4 bases, with 10 bases lying between them. The CDR3 consists of 13 residues. The germline CDR1 and CDR2 sequences are SGHRS and YFSETQ. The CDR3 reads CASSVASYNEQFF. The CDR3 DNA is TGCGCCAGCAGTGTAGCGTCTTACAATGAGCAGTTCTTC.

The V and J genes are TRBV27 and TRBJ2-5; D remains ambiguous. Trimming took off 6 bases at V and 5 bases at J, with 13 bases between the two ends. Germline V gene lookup returns CDR1 MNHEY and CDR2 SMNVEV (reference sequence). The CDR3 has 13 amino acids. This CDR3 is CASSIKRWETQYF. Here the CDR3 DNA reads TGTGCCAGCAGCATCAAACGGTGGGAGACCCAGTACTTC.

This clonotype has ten or more counts. The chain has TRBV12-3 or TRBV12-4 and TRBJ2-3, with D possibly matching TRBD1 (6 bases). V dropped 7 bases and J dropped 2 bases, with 19 bases sitting between them. The CDR3 contains 16 residues. The CDR3 coding sequence is TGTGCCAGCACCTCAGGGGCCAGCCTTTACACAGATACGCAGTATTTT. It translates to CASTSGASLYTDTQYF.

This clonotype occurred a few times. The V call is TRBV7-9, the J call TRBJ2-3, with D unclear. The CDR3 sequence is 14 residues long. CDR1 SEHNR and CDR2 FQNEAQ come from the germline V gene (reference sequence). Deletions cut 5 bases from V and 0 bases from J, with 9 bases between. CDR3 loop: CASSPQASTDTQYF. The CDR3 coding sequence is TGTGCCAGCAGCCCTCAGGCCAGCACAGATACGCAGTATTTT. The full variable domain, with the rest looked up from reference TRBV7-9 and TRBJ2-3, is DTGVSQNPRHKITKRGQNVTFRCDPISEHNRLYWYRQTLGQGPEFLTYFQNEAQLEKSRLLSDRFSAERPKGSFSTLEIQRTEQGDSAMYLCASSPQASTDTQYFGPGTRLTVL.

This clonotype showed up just a few times. This rearrangement joins TRBV5-1 to TRBJ2-3, with 8 bases matching TRBD2. Germline-derived CDR1 and CDR2 are SGHRS and YFSETQ. J gave up 2 bases and V 4 bases, and 9 bases lay outside the gene matches. The CDR3 length is 16 residues. CDR3 bases: TGCGCCAGCAGCCCCCCCAGCGGGAGCTCCACAGATACGCAGTATTTT. Its protein is CASSPPSGSSTDTQYF. Full variable domain (outside the CDR3, taken from reference TRBV5-1 and TRBJ2-3): KAGVTQTPRYLIKTRGQQVTLSCSPISGHRSVSWYQQTPGQGLQFLFEYFSETQRNKGNFPGRFSGRQFSNSRSEMNVSTLELGDSALYLCASSPPSGSSTDTQYFGPGTRLTVL.

This chain connects TRBV30 to TRBJ2-6; unclear D gene. This CDR3 spans 16 amino acids. Trimming took 5 bases from V and 0 from J, leaving 14 bases between them. Looked up from germline, CDR1 is GTSNPN and CDR2 is SVGIG (reference sequence). This CDR3 is CAWGSPQISGANVLTF. The CDR3 bases are TGTGCCTGGGGCAGCCCCCAGATCTCTGGGGCCAACGTCCTGACTTTC.

This clonotype was observed at least ten times. The chain recombines TRBV4-3 with TRBJ1-6; D is undetermined. Germline V lookup: CDR1 LGHNA, CDR2 YSLEER. The CDR3 sequence is 15 residues long. V was shortened by 0 bases and J by 8 bases, with 11 bases between the two germline ends. CDR3 amino acids: CASSQDRSGDSPLHF. The CDR3 nucleotides read TGCGCCAGCAGCCAAGATCGGTCGGGAGATTCACCCCTCCACTTT.